The present T cell receptor (beta chain) was sequenced within a study of regulatory T cells in long-lasting Graves disease. This clonotype has at least ten counts. No antigen is known for it. iRepertoire HTBI primers and Arm-PCR of CDR3 regions built TCR beta libraries. TCRdb reanalysed the multiplex PCR reads using MiXCR and keeps one entry per CDR3 protein. The table lists some 220,000 distinct CDR3 sequences, approximately 18% of them singletons. Regarding time point: newly diagnosed GD, antithyroid drugs for less than 3 months. Following extraction of RNA from PBMCs, that RNA was used to make the TCR library. General study findings and limits: Among the persistent patients, roughly 2,500 public clonotypes were shared, more than the approximately 960 shared among new patients.

The germline V gene has CDR1 MGHRA and CDR2 YSYEKL. The V segment lost 3 bases and the J segment 5 bases; nucleotides outside the gene matches: 10. The CDR3 sequence is 16 residues long. The same data also contributed to another study, on T cells in Graves' hyperthyroidism and ophthalmopathy.

Sequencing used peripheral blood mononuclear cells (PBMCs), obtained at new diagnosis, from a patient treated with antithyroid drugs. This receptor was obtained from a woman in her thirties with Graves disease. The chain has TRBV4-1 and TRBJ1-5, with TRBD1 matching 7 bases. In DNA, the CDR3 is TGCGCCAGCAGCCACCCCACGACAGGGCGTTATCAGCCCCAGCATTTT. It codes for CASSHPTTGRYQPQHF.